This T cell receptor beta chain derives from a study of Ad26.COV2.S vaccination and SARS-CoV-2 variants. Study-wide background: Ad26.COV2.S was injected intramuscularly once or twice, 56 days apart.

Details on this clone: Its antigen remains unidentified.

Treatment reported: roughly 19 received Ad26.COV2.S at low or high dose, single or two shots; 5 received placebo; per-sample allocation not given. Samples analyzed were those drawn on day 63 after the first vaccine or placebo injection. Vaccination employed an Ad26 vector expressing the Wuhan-strain SARS-CoV-2 spike. The assay was immunoSEQ multiplex PCR, and TCRdb's table has in-frame clones only and misses some. Of more than 250,000 clones listed, around 87% are singletons. The CDR3 covers 14 residues. CDR1 SGHVS and CDR2 FNYEAQ come from the germline V gene. V shed 2 bases, J shed 6 bases, and the junction held 6 bases outside the gene matches. Regarding the study as a whole: Vaccinated and placebo-treated recipients had similar non-spike TCR breadth.

The chain joins TRBV7-6 to TRBJ2-7; 8 positions agree with TRBD1. This TCR came from a person aged 18-65 years who received the Ad26.COV2.S COVID-19 vaccine or a placebo. Material: peripheral blood, obtained in a trial of Ad26.COV2.S vaccine versus placebo. Here the CDR3 DNA reads TGTGCCAGCAGCTTACGACAGGGGACGGGCGAGCAGTACTTC. Protein product: CASSLRQGTGEQYF.